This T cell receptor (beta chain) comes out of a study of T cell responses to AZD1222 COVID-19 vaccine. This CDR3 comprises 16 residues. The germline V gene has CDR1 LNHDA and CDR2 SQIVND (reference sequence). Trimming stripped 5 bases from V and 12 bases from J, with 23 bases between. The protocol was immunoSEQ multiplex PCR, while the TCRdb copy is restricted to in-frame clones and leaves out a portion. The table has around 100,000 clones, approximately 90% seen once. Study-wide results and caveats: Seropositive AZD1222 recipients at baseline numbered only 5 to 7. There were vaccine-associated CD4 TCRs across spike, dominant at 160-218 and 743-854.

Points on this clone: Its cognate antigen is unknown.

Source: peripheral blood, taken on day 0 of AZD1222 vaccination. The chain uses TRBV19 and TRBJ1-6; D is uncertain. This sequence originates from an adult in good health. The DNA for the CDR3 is TGTGCCAGTAGTCCCTCGTCCGGGTCCTTACCTGTACCCCTCCACTTT. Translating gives CASSPSSGSLPVPLHF.